This entry lists 30 T cell receptor beta chains sequenced from one sample in a study of cytomegalovirus exposure and HLA in healthy donors. 13 Jbeta primers and 60 Vbeta primers were used for the PCR. Sequencing used immunoSEQ multiplex PCR; TCRdb keeps in-frame clones, though not all of them. The repertoire holds some 160,000 clones, with roughly 80% as singletons. Specimen: PBMCs. The receptors stem from a male donor in good health and CMV-seronegative.

This clone was recorded once. The chain uses TRBV11-2 and TRBJ2-1, with 10 positions matching TRBD1. With 5 bases clipped from V and 8 bases from J, the junction kept 9 bases outside the gene matches. This CDR3 has 15 residues. Germline CDR1 reads SGHAT; CDR2 reads FQNNGV. Here the CDR3 reads CASSRRQGAPDEQFF. CDR3 DNA sequence: TGTGCCAGCAGCCGCCGACAGGGGGCGCCCGATGAGCAGTTCTTC. Full variable domain (outside the CDR3, taken from reference TRBV11-2 and TRBJ2-1): EAGVAQSPRYKIIEKRQSVAFWCNPISGHATLYWYQQILGQGPKLLIQFQNNGVVDDSQLPKDRFSAERLKGVDSTLKIQPAKLEDSAVYLCASSRRQGAPDEQFFGPGTRLTVL.

Only a few counts were recorded for this clone. The V and J genes are TRBV7-9 and TRBJ2-1, with D perhaps matching TRBD1 (6 bases). V was shortened by 1 base and J by 3 bases, with 16 bases between the two germline ends. CDR1 SEHNR and CDR2 FQNEAQ come from the germline V gene (reference sequence). The CDR3 runs 17 residues. Here the CDR3 DNA reads TGTGCCAGCAGCTTAGTGCCTGGGGGCACCAACTACAATGAGCAGTTCTTC. The encoded protein is CASSLVPGGTNYNEQFF. The full variable domain, in which reference TRBV7-9 and TRBJ2-1 provide the parts outside the CDR3, is DTGVSQNPRHKITKRGQNVTFRCDPISEHNRLYWYRQTLGQGPEFLTYFQNEAQLEKSRLLSDRFSAERPKGSFSTLEIQRTEQGDSAMYLCASSLVPGGTNYNEQFFGPGTRLTVL.

The chain couples TRBV2 to TRBJ1-1, with a possible D match to TRBD1 (6 bases). The germline V and J ends were trimmed by 6 bases and 5 bases, with 13 bases remaining between them. The CDR3 is 13 amino acids. The germline V gene encodes CDR1 SNHLY and CDR2 FYNNEI. The CDR3 is CASSTGYGTEAFF. The DNA of the CDR3 is TGTGCCAGCAGCACAGGGTATGGGACTGAAGCTTTCTTT. Filled out from reference TRBV2 and TRBJ1-1, the complete variable domain reads EPEVTQTPSHQVTQMGQEVILRCVPISNHLYFYWYRQILGQKVEFLVSFYNNEISEKSEIFDDQFSVERPDGSNFTLKIRSTKLEDSAMYFCASSTGYGTEAFFGQGTRLTVV.

The chain is built from TRBV2 and TRBJ1-5; D possibly corresponds to TRBD1 (5 bases). Germline V lookup: CDR1 SNHLY, CDR2 FYNNEI. V was cut by 5 bases and J by 3 bases, with 17 bases left in between. The CDR3 consists of 16 residues. CDR3 nucleotides: TGTGCCAGCAGTTCGGCGGGACGGAGGCTCAATCAGCCCCAGCATTTT. Residues: CASSSAGRRLNQPQHF.

The rearrangement joins TRBV15 to TRBJ1-1, with TRBD1 identical over 8 bases. Germline CDR1 reads LNHNV; CDR2 reads YYDKDF (reference sequence). The CDR3 runs 16 residues. Trimming took 3 bases from V and 4 from J; bases not matched to a gene: 10. DNA for the CDR3: TGTGCCACCAGCAGGGCCGGACAGGGTCGGGGCACTGAAGCTTTCTTT. Amino acid sequence: CATSRAGQGRGTEAFF.

This rearrangement joins TRBV5-1 to TRBJ2-5; 8 nucleotides agree with TRBD1. Germline V gives CDR1 SGHRS, CDR2 YFSETQ. The CDR3 sequence is 14 residues long. V dropped 4 bases and J dropped 7; count of bases not matched to a gene: 9. The CDR3 loop reads CASSTTGDRGTQYF. As DNA, the CDR3 is TGCGCCAGCAGCACGACAGGGGATAGAGGGACCCAGTACTTC.

The rearrangement links TRBV7-9 to TRBJ2-7; 9 nucleotides line up with TRBD1. Germline CDR1 and CDR2: SEHNR and FQNEAQ (reference sequence). V was pared by 5 bases and J by 0 bases, with 8 bases of the junction left unmatched. The CDR3 runs to 16 residues. In DNA form, the CDR3 reads TGTGCCAGCAGCCATCGGGACAGGGACGCCTCCTACGAGCAGTACTTC. It translates to CASSHRDRDASYEQYF.

The genes are TRBV18 and TRBJ1-1; D unresolved. Per germline, CDR1 KGHSH and CDR2 LQKENI. This CDR3 region has 12 residues. V shed 2 bases and J shed 7 bases, with 8 bases lying between them. The CDR3 is CASSPGGREAFF. The CDR3 bases are TGTGCCAGCTCACCAGGAGGGCGTGAAGCTTTCTTT.

Only one count was recorded for this clone. V usage is TRBV5-5 and J usage is TRBJ2-7; TRBD1 aligns across 9 bases. V shed 3 bases and J 2 bases; nucleotides not matched to a gene: 6. CDR3 size: 15 residues. Germline-derived CDR1 and CDR2 are SGHKS and YYEKEE (reference sequence). The CDR3 loop is CASSSGTGLPYEQYF. CDR3 sequence (DNA): TGTGCCAGCAGCTCTGGGACAGGGCTCCCCTACGAGCAGTACTTC.

The rearrangement joins TRBV7-2 to TRBJ1-2; TRBD1 is a possible D gene (5 bases). The CDR3 runs to 13 residues. The V gene lost 8 bases and the J gene lost 3 bases, with 13 bases spanning the gap. Germline CDR1 and CDR2: SGHTA and FQGNSA. The CDR3 here is CASGAEQHYGYTF. CDR3 sequence (DNA): TGTGCCAGCGGGGCGGAACAGCACTATGGCTACACCTTC.

This clone was picked up a small number of times. This chain uses TRBV5-1 with TRBJ1-1, with 10 bases identical to TRBD1. The CDR3 spans 14 residues. Germline-derived CDR1 and CDR2 are SGHRS and YFSETQ. V gave up 0 bases and J gave up 6 bases; unmatched junction bases: 2. This chain's CDR3 is CASSLVGQGSEAFF. In DNA form, the CDR3 reads TGCGCCAGCAGCTTGGTGGGACAGGGGTCTGAAGCTTTCTTT.

V usage is TRBV10-2 and J usage is TRBJ1-5; 9 positions agree with TRBD1. The CDR3 loop spans 15 amino acids. J gave up 0 bases and V 6 bases, and 3 bases lay outside the gene matches. The germline V gene encodes CDR1 WSHSY and CDR2 SAAADI. The DNA for the CDR3 is TGCGCCAGCAGACAGGACAGGGGTAGCAATCAGCCCCAGCATTTT. It translates to CASRQDRGSNQPQHF.

The V gene is TRBV6-1, the J gene TRBJ2-3; 8 bases map to TRBD1. CDR3 size: 14 residues. The V segment lost 6 bases and the J segment 3 bases; nucleotides outside the gene matches: 5. Per germline, CDR1 MNHNS and CDR2 SASEGT. The CDR3 loop reads CASSYDRGTDTQYF. The CDR3 DNA is TGTGCCAGCAGCTACGACAGGGGAACAGATACGCAGTATTTT.

DNA of the CDR3: TGTGCCAGCAGTGGGGCAGGGGTAAATGAGCAGTTCTTC. As protein: CASSGAGVNEQFF. The chain is built from TRBV2 and TRBJ2-1; TRBD1 is a possible D gene (6 bases). The CDR3 extends over 13 amino acids. Germline V CDR1 and CDR2: SNHLY, FYNNEI. V dropped 4 bases and J dropped 7 bases, with 11 bases sitting between them.

The CDR3 here is CASTAGTGYSYGYTF. As DNA, the CDR3 is TGCGCCAGCACCGCCGGGACAGGGTATAGCTATGGCTACACCTTC. This chain links TRBV5-1 with TRBJ1-2; 9 nucleotides match TRBD1. The length of the CDR3 is 15 residues. Germline trimming cut 6 bases from V and 4 bases from J; bases unmatched to any gene: 10. Per germline, CDR1 SGHRS and CDR2 YFSETQ. Full variable domain (remainder filled in from reference TRBV5-1 and TRBJ1-2): KAGVTQTPRYLIKTRGQQVTLSCSPISGHRSVSWYQQTPGQGLQFLFEYFSETQRNKGNFPGRFSGRQFSNSRSEMNVSTLELGDSALYLCASTAGTGYSYGYTFGSGTRLTVV.

This clone has a handful of counts. The genes are TRBV9 and TRBJ1-2; TRBD1 aligns across 7 bases. The germline V gene encodes CDR1 SGDLS and CDR2 YYNGEE. The ends lost 2 bases at V and 2 bases at J; junction bases unmatched: 0. The CDR3 runs 13 residues. The CDR3 DNA follows: TGTGCCAGCAGCGTGGGACAGAACTATGGCTACACCTTC. The encoded protein is CASSVGQNYGYTF.

This clone was observed a few times. V usage is TRBV5-1 and J usage is TRBJ2-5; a possible D gene is TRBD1 (6 bases). Trimming took off 1 base at V and 1 base at J, with 11 bases between the two ends. From germline, CDR1 is SGHRS and CDR2 YFSETQ. The CDR3 runs 15 residues. This CDR3 is CASSLRGTSQETQYF. CDR3 DNA sequence: TGCGCCAGCAGCTTGAGGGGGACCTCCCAAGAGACCCAGTACTTC.

The chain joins TRBV30 to TRBJ2-3; D possibly corresponds to TRBD1 (5 bases). Germline V lookup: CDR1 GTSNPN, CDR2 SVGIG (reference sequence). The CDR3 is 15 amino acids. Trimming shortened V by 0 bases and J by 6 bases, and 16 bases separated the two germline ends. The CDR3 here is CAWSVGQGSPDTQYF. CDR3 bases: TGTGCCTGGAGTGTAGGGCAGGGTAGTCCTGATACGCAGTATTTT.

The chain links TRBV29-1 to TRBJ2-5, with D unresolved. The CDR3 spans 14 residues. V was trimmed by 4 bases and J by 5 bases, leaving 17 bases between them. Germline V gene data show CDR1 as SQVTM and CDR2 as ANQGSEA. The CDR3 sequence is CSVVTEALWETQYF. DNA for the CDR3: TGCAGCGTTGTAACCGAAGCCCTGTGGGAGACCCAGTACTTC.

The gene calls are TRBV10-3 and TRBJ2-7; 11 nucleotides agree with TRBD2. The CDR3 extends over 14 amino acids. V lost 4 bases, J lost 2 bases, and 1 base stayed unmatched. The germline CDR1 and CDR2 sequences are ENHRY and SYGVKD. CDR3 sequence (DNA): TGTGCCATCAGTGGTAGCGGGGGGGCCTACGAGCAGTACTTC. Protein: CAISGSGGAYEQYF.

This clone has just one count. The junction does not match germline at one end; this may be a read error. The chain links TRBV7-9 to TRBJ2-7, with 10 positions matching TRBD1. The germline V gene encodes CDR1 SEHNR and CDR2 FQNEAQ (reference sequence). The CDR3 is 16 amino acids. The CDR3 DNA sequence: TGTTCCAGCAGCCCGGGACAGGGGCAAGCCCCCTACGAGCAGTACTTC. Protein sequence: CSSSPGQGQAPYEQYF.

Here the CDR3 reads CASSQDRGSTNEKLFF. DNA of the CDR3: TGCGCCAGCAGCCAAGATCGGGGGAGCACTAATGAAAAACTGTTTTTT. The V and J genes are TRBV4-3 and TRBJ1-4; D perhaps matches TRBD1 (5 bases). Germline CDR1 and CDR2: LGHNA and YSLEER. Trimming removed 0 bases at V and 2 bases at J, with 10 bases between. The CDR3 has 16 amino acids.

The J gene is TRBJ2-5, the V gene TRBV2; the D gene is possibly TRBD1 (6 bases). The J call could be wrong; TRBJ2-7 is a better fit for the DNA end. The CDR3 sequence is 15 residues long. Germline CDR1 and CDR2: SNHLY and FYNNEI. CDR3 loop: CASTAEGAGVYEQYF. The CDR3, as DNA: TGTGCCAGCACCGCGGAAGGTGCAGGGGTTTACGAGCAGTACTTC.

This clone showed up just a few times. V gene TRBV6-1 combines with J gene TRBJ1-2, with 9 bases fitting TRBD1. The CDR3 has 16 amino acids. Trimming took 3 bases from V and 4 from J; bases not matched to a gene: 9. CDR1 and CDR2 (germline): MNHNS, SASEGT. Here the CDR3 DNA reads TGTGCCAGCAGTGATTCCGGGGCGACAGGGGGCTATGGCTACACCTTC. Encoded protein: CASSDSGATGGYGYTF.

This chain connects TRBV9 to TRBJ1-2; D remains unclear. The CDR3 runs 14 residues. CDR1 and CDR2 (germline): SGDLS, YYNGEE. V dropped 0 bases and J dropped 9 bases, with 15 bases sitting between them. This chain's CDR3 is CASSVEGEGIRYTF. The CDR3 DNA follows: TGTGCCAGCAGCGTAGAAGGAGAGGGAATTCGCTACACCTTC.

This rearrangement joins TRBV6-6 to TRBJ2-5, with 11 positions matching TRBD2. The V gene end was trimmed by 6 bases and the J gene end by 3 bases; junction bases not matched to a gene: 9. This CDR3 spans 16 amino acids. Germline lookup yields CDR1 MNHNY and CDR2 SVGAGI (reference sequence). CDR3 in DNA: TGTGCCAGCAGAACTACTAGCGGGGGCAAAGAAGAGACCCAGTACTTC. This translates into CASRTTSGGKEETQYF.

Here the CDR3 reads CASTQSGTYEQYF. The CDR3 DNA follows: TGTGCCAGCACCCAAAGCGGGACCTACGAGCAGTACTTC. The V gene is TRBV25-1, the J gene TRBJ2-5; 7 nucleotides match TRBD2. Near its end, the DNA agrees better with TRBJ2-7, so the J call may be wrong. This CDR3 comprises 13 residues. The germline gives CDR1 MGHDK, CDR2 SYGVNS.

J is TRBJ2-1 and V is TRBV6-4, with D hard to call. V was trimmed by 2 bases and J by 0 bases, leaving 11 bases between them. The CDR3 is 16 residues long. CDR1 and CDR2 from the germline V gene are MRHNA and SNTAGT. The CDR3 DNA reads TGTGCCAGCAGTGACGAAAGCCGGAGCTCCTACAATGAGCAGTTCTTC. As protein: CASSDESRSSYNEQFF.

The gene calls are TRBV18 and TRBJ2-1; D is perhaps TRBD2 (6 bases). V lost 0 bases and J 12 bases, leaving 12 bases between the germline ends. The germline CDR1 and CDR2 sequences are KGHSH and LQKENI. This CDR3 spans 13 amino acids. The CDR3 sequence: CASSPPASALQFF. The CDR3 nucleotides read TGTGCCAGCTCACCACCTGCTAGCGCCCTGCAGTTCTTC.

The chain is built from TRBV10-3 and TRBJ2-2; D may be TRBD1 (5 bases). From germline, CDR1 is ENHRY and CDR2 SYGVKD. With 8 bases removed from V and 2 bases from J, the gap between germline ends came to 15 bases. The CDR3 is 15 amino acids. This CDR3 reads CAIGAPATNTGELFF. The CDR3, as DNA: TGTGCCATCGGGGCTCCGGCGACAAACACCGGGGAGCTGTTTTTT.